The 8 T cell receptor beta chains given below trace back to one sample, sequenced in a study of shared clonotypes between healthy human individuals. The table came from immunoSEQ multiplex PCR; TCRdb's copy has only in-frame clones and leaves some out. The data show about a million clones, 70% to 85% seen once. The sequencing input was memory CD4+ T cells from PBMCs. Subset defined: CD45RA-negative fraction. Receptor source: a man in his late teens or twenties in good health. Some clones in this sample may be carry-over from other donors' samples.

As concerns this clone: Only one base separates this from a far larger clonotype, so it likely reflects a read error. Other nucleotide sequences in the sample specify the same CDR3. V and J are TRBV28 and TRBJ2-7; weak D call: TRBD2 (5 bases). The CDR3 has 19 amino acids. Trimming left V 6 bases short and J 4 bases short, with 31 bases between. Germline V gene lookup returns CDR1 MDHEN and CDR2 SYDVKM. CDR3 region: CASRQPFLGRFSSSYEQYF. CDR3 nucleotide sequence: TGTGCCAGCAGACAACCCTTTCTCGGACGGTTTTCTAGCTCTTACGAGCAGTACTTC.

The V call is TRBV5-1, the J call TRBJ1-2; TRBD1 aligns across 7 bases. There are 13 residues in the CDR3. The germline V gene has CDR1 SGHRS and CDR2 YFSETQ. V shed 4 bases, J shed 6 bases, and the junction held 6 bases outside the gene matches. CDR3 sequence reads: CASSETGMDGYTF. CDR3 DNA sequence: TGCGCCAGCAGCGAGACAGGGATGGATGGCTACACCTTC.

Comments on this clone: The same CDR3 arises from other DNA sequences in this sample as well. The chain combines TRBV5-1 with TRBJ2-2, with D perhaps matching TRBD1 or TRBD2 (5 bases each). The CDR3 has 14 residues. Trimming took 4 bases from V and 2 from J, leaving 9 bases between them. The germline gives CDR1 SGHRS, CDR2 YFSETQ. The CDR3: CASSGTGNTGELFF. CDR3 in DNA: TGCGCCAGCAGCGGGACGGGTAACACCGGGGAGCTGTTTTTT.

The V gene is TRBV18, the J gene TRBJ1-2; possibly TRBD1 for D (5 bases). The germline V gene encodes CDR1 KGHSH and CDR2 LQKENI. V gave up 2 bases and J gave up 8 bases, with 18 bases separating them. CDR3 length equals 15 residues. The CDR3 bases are TGTGCCAGCTCACCAGGGCAGGGACGGATATGGGGCTACACCTTC. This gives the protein CASSPGQGRIWGYTF.

The DNA of the CDR3 is TGTGCCAGCAGTTCGGGGACACTTAGCAATCAGCCCCAGCATTTT. This translates into CASSSGTLSNQPQHF. The chain joins TRBV27 to TRBJ1-5; maybe TRBD1 (6 bases). Germline CDR1 and CDR2: MNHEY and SMNVEV (reference sequence). Deletions cut 4 bases from V and 0 bases from J, with 10 bases between. There are 15 residues in the CDR3.

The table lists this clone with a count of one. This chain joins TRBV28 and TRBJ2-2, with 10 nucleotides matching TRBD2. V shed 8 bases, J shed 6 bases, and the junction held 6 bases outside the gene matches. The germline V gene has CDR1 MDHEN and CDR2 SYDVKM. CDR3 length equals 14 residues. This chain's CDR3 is CASESGRAAGELFF. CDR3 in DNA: TGTGCCAGCGAGAGCGGGAGGGCCGCCGGGGAGCTGTTTTTT. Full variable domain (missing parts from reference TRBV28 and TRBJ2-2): DVKVTQSSRYLVKRTGEKVFLECVQDMDHENMFWYRQDPGLGLRLIYFSYDVKMKEKGDIPEGYSVSREKKERFSLILESASTNQTSMYLCASESGRAAGELFFGEGSRLTVL.

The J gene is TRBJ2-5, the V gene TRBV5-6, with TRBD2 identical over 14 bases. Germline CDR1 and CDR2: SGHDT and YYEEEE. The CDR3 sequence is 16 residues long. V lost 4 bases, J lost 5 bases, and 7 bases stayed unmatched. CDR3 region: CASSPGLAGGLETQYF. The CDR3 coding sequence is TGTGCCAGCAGCCCCGGACTAGCGGGAGGACTGGAGACCCAGTACTTC.

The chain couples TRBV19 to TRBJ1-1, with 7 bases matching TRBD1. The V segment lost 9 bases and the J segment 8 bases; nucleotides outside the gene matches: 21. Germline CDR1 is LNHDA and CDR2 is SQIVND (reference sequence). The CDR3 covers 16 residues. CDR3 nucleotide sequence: TGTGCCAGCATAAACAGGGGCCGACTTGGGGCTCGGGAAGCTTTCTTT. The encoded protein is CASINRGRLGAREAFF.